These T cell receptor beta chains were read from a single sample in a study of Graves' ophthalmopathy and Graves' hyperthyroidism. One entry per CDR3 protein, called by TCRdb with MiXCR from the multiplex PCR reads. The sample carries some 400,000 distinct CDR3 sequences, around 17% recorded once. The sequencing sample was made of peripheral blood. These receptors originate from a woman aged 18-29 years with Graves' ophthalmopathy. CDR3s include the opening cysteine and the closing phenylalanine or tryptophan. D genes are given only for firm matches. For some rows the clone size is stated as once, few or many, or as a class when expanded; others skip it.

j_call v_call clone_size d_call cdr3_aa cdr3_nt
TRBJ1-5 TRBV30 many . CAAAADSNQPQHF TGTGCCGCGGCCGCCGATAGCAATCAGCCCCAGCATTTT
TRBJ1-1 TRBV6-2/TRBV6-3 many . CASVEENTEAFF TGTGCCAGTGTTGAGGAGAACACTGAAGCTTTCTTT
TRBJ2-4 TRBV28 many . CASRDYREVYF TGTGCCAGCAGAGATTACCGGGAAGTGTACTTC
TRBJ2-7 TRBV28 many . CASSLGYKQYF TGTGCCAGCAGTTTAGGGTATAAGCAGTACTTC
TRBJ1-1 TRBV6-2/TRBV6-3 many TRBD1 CASSYPGEGAHTEAFF TGTGCCAGCAGTTACCCGGGTGAGGGGGCGCACACTGAAGCTTTCTTT
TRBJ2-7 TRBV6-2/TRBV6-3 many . CASSYADWTISSYEQYF TGTGCCAGCAGTTACGCGGACTGGACAATTAGCTCCTACGAGCAGTACTTC
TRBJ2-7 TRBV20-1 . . CSARVVVFGQSMGSYEQYF TGCAGTGCTAGGGTGGTAGTTTTCGGACAGTCCATGGGCTCCTACGAGCAGTACTTC
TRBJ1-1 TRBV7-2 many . CASSLGRAGSTEAFF TGTGCCAGCAGCTTAGGGAGAGCAGGAAGCACTGAAGCTTTCTTT
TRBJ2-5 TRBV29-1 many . CSVNGHTGETQYF TGCAGCGTTAACGGGCATACAGGGGAGACCCAGTACTTC
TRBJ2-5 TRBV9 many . CASGRDIQETQYF TGTGCCAGCGGACGGGACATCCAAGAGACCCAGTACTTC
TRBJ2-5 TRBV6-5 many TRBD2 CASSYSGGTGETQYF TGTGCCAGCAGTTACTCGGGGGGGACGGGAGAGACCCAGTACTTC
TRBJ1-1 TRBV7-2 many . CASSLAGVSTEAFF TGTGCCAGCAGCTTAGCGGGGGTGAGCACTGAAGCTTTCTTT
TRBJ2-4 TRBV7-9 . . CASSLEGFIQYF TGTGCCAGCAGCTTAGAGGGCTTCATTCAGTACTTC
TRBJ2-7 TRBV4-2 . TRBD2 CASSQVPQGLATYEQYF TGTGCCAGCAGCCAAGTCCCCCAAGGACTAGCGACGTACGAGCAGTACTTC
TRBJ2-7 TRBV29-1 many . CSVISGSSYEQYF TGCAGCGTAATTTCAGGGAGCTCCTACGAGCAGTACTTC
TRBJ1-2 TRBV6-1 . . CASTDLGTYGYTF TGTGCCAGCACCGATCTGGGGACCTATGGCTACACCTTC
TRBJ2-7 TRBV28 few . CASSFHSEQYF TGTGCCAGCAGTTTTCACAGCGAGCAGTACTTC
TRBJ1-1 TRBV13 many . CASTNTEAFF TGTGCCAGCACAAACACTGAAGCTTTCTTT
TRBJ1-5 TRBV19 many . CASSIAAGRNQPQHF TGTGCCAGTAGTATAGCTGCAGGGCGCAATCAGCCCCAGCATTTT
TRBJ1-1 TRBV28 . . CASSPTFPSTEAFF TGTGCCAGCAGTCCCACCTTCCCCAGCACTGAAGCTTTCTTT
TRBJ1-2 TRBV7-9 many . CASSLGLGPEGYTF TGTGCCAGCAGCTTAGGATTGGGTCCCGAGGGCTACACCTTC
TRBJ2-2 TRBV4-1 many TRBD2 CASSLLAAGELFF TGCGCCAGCAGCCTTCTAGCGGCCGGGGAGCTGTTTTTT
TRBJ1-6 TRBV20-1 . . CSARVRGSYNSPLHF TGCAGTGCTAGGGTCAGGGGATCCTATAATTCACCCCTCCACTTT
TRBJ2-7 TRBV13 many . CASSADVANEQYF TGTGCCAGCAGCGCGGACGTGGCCAACGAGCAGTACTTC
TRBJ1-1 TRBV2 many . CASSAQGGFTEAFF TGTGCCAGCAGTGCCCAAGGGGGTTTCACTGAAGCTTTCTTT
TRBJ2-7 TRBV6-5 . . CASSSRSVADEQYF TGTGCCAGCAGTTCCAGGTCTGTCGCCGACGAGCAGTACTTC
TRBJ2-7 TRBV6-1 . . CASSRPWTLSYEQYF TGTGCCAGCAGTCGCCCCTGGACACTTTCCTACGAGCAGTACTTC
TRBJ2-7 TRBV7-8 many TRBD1 CASSLARGGGYEQYF TGTGCCAGCAGCTTAGCCCGAGGGGGCGGATACGAGCAGTACTTC
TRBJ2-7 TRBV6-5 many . CASSRTASYEQYF TGTGCCAGCAGTAGGACCGCATCCTACGAGCAGTACTTC
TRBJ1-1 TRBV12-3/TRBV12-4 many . CASSLNWKGPTEAFF TGTGCCAGCAGTTTAAACTGGAAGGGTCCCACTGAAGCTTTCTTT
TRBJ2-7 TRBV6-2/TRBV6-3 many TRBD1 CASSPGQGVYEQYF TGTGCCAGCAGCCCGGGACAGGGGGTCTACGAGCAGTACTTC
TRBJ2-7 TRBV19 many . CASSITGTYEQYF TGTGCCAGTAGTATAACGGGGACGTACGAGCAGTACTTC
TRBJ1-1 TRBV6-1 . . CASSRQDQSAFF TGTGCCAGCAGTCGACAGGACCAGTCAGCTTTCTTT
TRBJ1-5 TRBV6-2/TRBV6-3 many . CASSTLDGYNQPQHF TGTGCCAGCAGTACACTAGACGGATACAATCAGCCCCAGCATTTT
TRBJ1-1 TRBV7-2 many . CASRNDRHTEAFF TGTGCCAGCAGGAATGATCGGCACACTGAAGCTTTCTTT
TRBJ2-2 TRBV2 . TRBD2 CASRRAGAATGELFF TGTGCCAGCAGAAGAGCGGGAGCGGCCACCGGGGAGCTGTTTTTT
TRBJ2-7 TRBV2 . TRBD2 CASSRLAGGRSHEQYF TGTGCCAGCAGTCGACTAGCGGGAGGGAGAAGCCACGAGCAGTACTTC
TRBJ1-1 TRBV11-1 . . CASSLAGSRMNTEAFF TGTGCCAGCAGCTTAGCGGGGTCCCGAATGAACACTGAAGCTTTCTTT
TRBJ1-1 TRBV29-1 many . CSVPPTASEAFF TGCAGCGTTCCCCCGACGGCCTCTGAAGCTTTCTTT
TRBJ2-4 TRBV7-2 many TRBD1 CASSLGGTGGKNIQYF TGTGCCAGCAGCTTAGGAGGGACAGGGGGAAAAAACATTCAGTACTTC
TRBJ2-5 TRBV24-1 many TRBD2 CATSDFRGGAKETQYF TGTGCCACCAGTGATTTTCGGGGGGGAGCGAAAGAGACCCAGTACTTC
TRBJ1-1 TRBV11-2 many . CASSLEGGRGRIQAFF TGTGCCAGCAGCTTAGAGGGGGGGAGGGGCCGTATCCAAGCTTTCTTT
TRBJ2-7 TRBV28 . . CASFSGSGAYEQYF TGTGCCAGCTTTTCCGGCAGTGGGGCCTACGAGCAGTACTTC
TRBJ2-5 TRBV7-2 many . CASSLAPETQYF TGTGCCAGCAGCTTAGCCCCAGAGACCCAGTACTTC
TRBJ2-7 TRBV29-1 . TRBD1 CSVTGTGYGEQYF TGCAGCGTTACCGGGACAGGGTACGGCGAGCAGTACTTC
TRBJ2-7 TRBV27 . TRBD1 CASSPRGTDSSEQYF TGTGCCAGCAGTCCCCGTGGGACAGACTCTTCCGAGCAGTACTTC
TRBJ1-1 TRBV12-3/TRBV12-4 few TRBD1 CASSPGGDSTEAFF TGTGCCAGCAGCCCCGGGGGGGACAGCACTGAAGCTTTCTTT
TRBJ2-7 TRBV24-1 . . CATSDPGRRDEQYF TGTGCCACCAGTGATCCGGGACGTAGGGACGAGCAGTACTTC
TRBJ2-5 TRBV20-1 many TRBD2 CSACGAGGPPETQYF TGCAGTGCTTGCGGGGCGGGGGGGCCCCCAGAGACCCAGTACTTC
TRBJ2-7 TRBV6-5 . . CASSYEAIYYEQYF TGTGCCAGCAGTTACGAAGCGATTTACTACGAGCAGTACTTC
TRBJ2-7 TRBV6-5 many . CASRGRDGTRF TGTGCCAGCAGGGGACGGGACGGAACCCGCTTC
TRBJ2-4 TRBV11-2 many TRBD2 CASRAGLAGPIQNIQYF TGTGCCAGCCGGGCGGGGCTAGCGGGCCCGATCCAAAACATTCAGTACTTC
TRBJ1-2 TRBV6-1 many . CASRETDFYGYTF TGTGCCAGCAGAGAGACGGACTTCTATGGCTACACCTTC
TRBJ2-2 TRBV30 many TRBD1 CAWSMDRGPAGELFF TGTGCCTGGAGCATGGACAGGGGGCCAGCCGGGGAGCTGTTTTTT
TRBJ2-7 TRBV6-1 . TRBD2 CASTEFSLAGPYEQYF TGTGCCAGCACAGAGTTTTCGCTAGCGGGGCCCTACGAGCAGTACTTC
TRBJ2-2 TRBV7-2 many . CASTITRASTGELFF TGTGCCAGCACCATCACAAGGGCATCGACCGGGGAGCTGTTTTTT
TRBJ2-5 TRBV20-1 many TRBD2 CSASLAGVEETQYF TGCAGTGCTTCTCTAGCGGGGGTTGAAGAGACCCAGTACTTC